A selection of T cell receptor beta chains follows, all from one sample in a study of vaccination and CD4 T cells after COVID-19. The antigens these receptors bind are not known. A single record per CDR3 protein comes from TCRdb applying MiXCR to the PCR reads. The table records over 14,000 distinct CDR3 sequences, approximately 60% of them present only once. Sequenced input: CD4+ T cells from blood, cultured in vitro. Receptor source: a human donor who had recovered from COVID-19. CDR3s include the opening cysteine and the closing phenylalanine or tryptophan. The D gene is left open where the match is weak. For some rows the clone size is stated as once, few or many, or as a class when expanded; others skip it.

clone size	D gene	J gene	V gene	CDR3 protein	CDR3 DNA
-	-	TRBJ2-2	TRBV5-1	CASSLDPGAGELFF	TGCGCCAGCAGCTTGGATCCGGGAGCCGGGGAGCTGTTTTTT
-	-	TRBJ2-5	TRBV12-3/TRBV12-4	CASSLSEETQYF	TGTGCCAGCAGTTTATCGGAAGAGACCCAGTACTTC
-	-	TRBJ1-2	TRBV27	CASSLGYGYTF	TGTGCCAGCAGTCTGGGCTATGGCTACACCTTC
-	TRBD2	TRBJ2-7	TRBV24-1	CATLTTAGDEQYF	TGTGCCACCCTTACTACTGCGGGAGACGAGCAGTACTTC
-	TRBD2	TRBJ2-1	TRBV20-1	CSARDPTSGRDEQFF	TGCAGTGCTAGAGATCCCACTAGCGGGAGAGATGAGCAGTTCTTC
-	-	TRBJ2-3	TRBV6-2/TRBV6-3	CASSHAPDTQYF	TGTGCCAGCAGTCATGCCCCAGATACGCAGTATTTT
-	-	TRBJ1-1	TRBV6-5	CASSYTGRSNTEAFF	TGTGCCAGCAGTTACACTGGACGGTCAAACACTGAAGCTTTCTTT
-	-	TRBJ2-5	TRBV5-1	CASNSQGSGETQYF	TGCGCCAGCAACTCTCAGGGGAGTGGGGAGACCCAGTACTTC
-	TRBD2	TRBJ2-3	TRBV6-1	CASSRLAGGTDTQYF	TGTGCCAGCAGTCGACTAGCGGGGGGCACAGATACGCAGTATTTT
-	-	TRBJ2-2	TRBV20-1	CSARDGASRSGELFF	TGCAGTGCTAGAGATGGGGCTAGTAGAAGCGGGGAGCTGTTTTTT
-	-	TRBJ2-1	TRBV24-1	CATRNPGEGNEQFF	TGTGCCACAAGGAACCCAGGGGAGGGCAATGAGCAGTTCTTC
few	-	TRBJ2-5	TRBV7-7	CASSLVGGLDETQYF	TGTGCTAGCAGCTTAGTAGGGGGGCTCGACGAGACCCAGTACTTC
few	TRBD1	TRBJ1-6	TRBV7-9	CASSLALDDRGTYNSPLHF	TGTGCCAGCAGCTTAGCCTTGGATGACAGGGGGACTTATAATTCACCCCTCCACTTT
-	TRBD2	TRBJ2-3	TRBV20-1	CSALTSGRGGSTDTQYF	TGCAGTGCTCTCACTAGCGGGAGAGGTGGAAGCACAGATACGCAGTATTTT
few	-	TRBJ2-5	TRBV11-3	CASSPGRVQETQYF	TGTGCCAGCAGCCCAGGGAGAGTCCAAGAGACCCAGTACTTC
-	-	TRBJ2-5	TRBV18	CASSLGTGSQETQYF	TGTGCCAGCTCATTAGGAACGGGCAGTCAAGAGACCCAGTACTTC
-	-	TRBJ2-5	TRBV19	CASSIAGENQETQYF	TGTGCCAGTAGTATAGCGGGGGAGAATCAAGAGACCCAGTACTTC
-	TRBD1	TRBJ1-5	TRBV28	CASSFNGQGADNQPQHF	TGTGCCAGCAGTTTCAATGGACAGGGGGCAGACAATCAGCCCCAGCATTTT
-	-	TRBJ2-3	TRBV10-1	CASSESNPGGADTQYF	TGCGCCAGCAGTGAGTCGAACCCCGGGGGAGCAGATACGCAGTATTTT
-	-	TRBJ2-2	TRBV6-1	CASTLAQGRNTGELFF	TGTGCCAGCACCTTGGCGCAGGGAAGGAACACCGGGGAGCTGTTTTTT
-	TRBD2	TRBJ2-2	TRBV20-1	CSARSSGRENTGELFF	TGCAGTGCTAGATCCAGCGGGAGGGAGAACACCGGGGAGCTGTTTTTT
-	TRBD2	TRBJ2-3	TRBV30	CAWRGLAATDTQYF	TGTGCCTGGAGGGGGCTAGCGGCCACAGATACGCAGTATTTT
-	TRBD2	TRBJ2-3	TRBV7-9	CASSFGIGASGRTDTQYF	TGTGCCAGCAGCTTCGGAATTGGGGCTAGCGGGAGGACAGATACGCAGTATTTT
few	-	TRBJ1-5	TRBV28	CASSLRGSNQPQHF	TGTGCCAGCAGTTTGCGGGGTAGCAATCAGCCCCAGCATTTT
-	TRBD2	TRBJ2-5	TRBV6-2/TRBV6-3	CAIRTSGAETQYF	TGTGCCATCCGGACTAGCGGGGCAGAGACCCAGTACTTC
few	-	TRBJ1-5	TRBV19	CASSKRGDPYNQPQHF	TGTGCCAGTAGTAAGCGGGGGGATCCTTACAATCAGCCCCAGCATTTT
-	-	TRBJ2-5	TRBV7-2	CASSISRDKQETQYF	TGTGCCAGCAGCATTTCACGGGACAAACAAGAGACCCAGTACTTC
-	-	TRBJ2-7	TRBV27	CASRRLDSTYEQYF	TGTGCCAGCAGACGATTGGACTCGACCTACGAGCAGTACTTC
-	-	TRBJ2-1	TRBV20-1	CSASPSYNEQFF	TGCAGTGCTAGTCCGTCCTACAATGAGCAGTTCTTC
once	TRBD2	TRBJ2-7	TRBV20-1	CSAQSGTSGELFSGQYF	TGCAGTGCTCAATCCGGGACTAGCGGGGAGTTGTTCAGTGGGCAGTACTTC
-	-	TRBJ2-1	TRBV7-9	CASSPGLEQFF	TGCGCCAGCAGCCCGGGTCTTGAGCAGTTCTTC
-	-	TRBJ2-2	TRBV7-8	CASSLRVTTGELFF	TGTGCCAGCAGCTTAAGGGTGACCACCGGGGAGCTGTTTTTT
few	TRBD1	TRBJ2-3	TRBV6-2/TRBV6-3	CASSYRQGTDTQYF	TGTGCCAGCAGTTACCGACAGGGAACAGATACGCAGTATTTT
-	TRBD2	TRBJ2-1	TRBV10-3	CAIRNLAGHNEQFF	TGTGCCATCAGAAACCTAGCGGGGCACAATGAGCAGTTCTTC
-	-	TRBJ2-7	TRBV30	CAWSGYPHEQYF	TGTGCCTGGAGTGGATATCCCCACGAGCAGTACTTC
few	TRBD1	TRBJ2-5	TRBV2	CASGTEETQYF	TGTGCCAGCGGGACAGAAGAGACCCAGTACTTC
-	TRBD2	TRBJ2-3	TRBV7-9	CASSLGVLAGSDTQYF	TGTGCCAGCAGTTTAGGGGTGCTAGCGGGATCAGATACGCAGTATTTT
-	TRBD1	TRBJ1-2	TRBV5-4	CASSLAGTGGGYTF	TGTGCCAGCAGCTTGGCCGGAACAGGGGGTGGCTACACCTTC
-	TRBD1	TRBJ2-1	TRBV19	CASNPPGQGYNEQFF	TGTGCCAGTAATCCCCCGGGACAGGGCTACAATGAGCAGTTCTTC
medium-sized	-	TRBJ2-7	TRBV7-9	CASSLNSGSPEQYF	TGTGCCAGCAGCTTAAACTCAGGTTCACCCGAGCAGTACTTC
-	TRBD2	TRBJ2-3	TRBV6-2/TRBV6-3	CASSYTAGGVTDTQYF	TGTGCCAGCAGTTACACTGCGGGGGGGGTCACAGATACGCAGTATTTT
few	-	TRBJ1-5	TRBV28	CASRTGDQPQHF	TGTGCCAGTAGAACAGGTGATCAGCCCCAGCATTTT
few	-	TRBJ2-1	TRBV20-1	CSARVAGTSYNEQFF	TGCAGTGCTAGAGTGGCGGGTACCTCCTACAATGAGCAGTTCTTC
-	-	TRBJ2-2	TRBV7-2	CASSQLNTGELFF	TGTGCCAGCAGCCAACTCAACACCGGGGAGCTGTTTTTT
-	TRBD2	TRBJ2-7	TRBV7-2	CASSSTGLAGGEQYF	TGTGCCAGCAGCTCTACGGGACTAGCGGGAGGCGAGCAGTACTTC
few	-	TRBJ1-1	TRBV2	CASSVGGNTEAFF	TGTGCCAGCAGTGTCGGCGGGAACACTGAAGCTTTCTTT
few	-	TRBJ1-5	TRBV6-1	CASSEGGNQPQHF	TGTGCCAGCAGTGAAGGGGGTAATCAGCCCCAGCATTTT
-	TRBD2	TRBJ2-3	TRBV20-1	CSARAVRGRGSDTQYF	TGCAGTGCTAGGGCCGTGCGCGGGAGGGGGTCAGATACGCAGTATTTT
-	-	TRBJ1-1	TRBV18	CASSYKRENTEAFF	TGTGCCAGCTCATATAAACGGGAGAACACTGAAGCTTTCTTT
medium-sized	TRBD2	TRBJ2-3	TRBV20-1	CSATSGRATDTQYF	TGCAGTGCTACTAGCGGGAGGGCCACAGATACGCAGTATTTT
few	-	TRBJ1-5	TRBV7-9	CASSFDRNQPQHF	TGTGCCAGCAGCTTCGACAGGAATCAGCCCCAGCATTTT
-	TRBD2	TRBJ2-1	TRBV4-2	CASSQDVGSGRTSYNEQFF	TGTGCCAGCAGCCAAGATGTTGGTAGCGGGAGAACAAGTTACAATGAGCAGTTCTTC
few	TRBD2	TRBJ2-1	TRBV20-1	CSATATSGSIGNEQFF	TGCAGTGCGACCGCGACTAGCGGGAGTATTGGCAATGAGCAGTTCTTC
-	-	TRBJ1-1	TRBV19	CATIVGGNTEAFF	TGTGCCACCATAGTCGGGGGGAACACTGAAGCTTTCTTT
-	TRBD2	TRBJ2-3	TRBV7-2	CASSLPLSAGVWSTDTQYF	TGTGCCAGCAGCTTACCACTCTCCGCGGGAGTATGGAGCACAGATACGCAGTATTTT
few	TRBD1	TRBJ1-5	TRBV6-1	CASREPTGVDQPQHF	TGTGCCAGCAGGGAACCGACAGGGGTTGATCAGCCCCAGCATTTT
-	-	TRBJ1-2	TRBV14	CASSQGGTRFWSYTF	TGTGCCAGCAGCCAAGGGGGGACAAGGTTTTGGAGCTACACCTTC
-	-	TRBJ2-7	TRBV11-1	CASSLSFHGGPSDYEQYF	TGTGCCAGCAGCTTAAGTTTTCACGGGGGGCCCTCCGACTACGAGCAGTACTTC
-	-	TRBJ2-7	TRBV5-4	CASSYLWGMGTYEQYF	TGCGCCAGCTCATACTTGTGGGGGATGGGAACCTACGAGCAGTACTTC